This T cell receptor beta chain was found in a study of shared clonotypes between healthy human individuals (dated by TCRdb to between 2020 and 2021). With respect to the entire study: A couple of women and three men aged 18 to 49 years were included in the cohort. Libraries were prepared and TCR repertoires were sequenced by different laboratories using diverse techniques, in order to increase sequencing depth and limit assay-specific biases. For each donor, three plates each were used for CD4 naive and CD4 memory, two plates were used for CD8 naive, and one plate was used for CD8 memory. Blood TCR repertoires of a handful of healthy adults were deeply sequenced to estimate repertoire size and the extent of clonotype sharing between individuals. Between about 0.9 and 10 billion PBMCs per donor were obtained by leukapheresis.

TCR CDR3 regions were amplified from genomic DNA by multiplex PCR using the deep immunoSEQ assay. Extracted genomic DNA from each cell subset was spread evenly across all wells of several immunoSEQ 96-well plates, with each plate serving as a replicate. For sorted subsets, each replicate PCR was loaded with 150 to 250 ng genomic DNA, equivalent to some 31,000 T cell genomes. The purified libraries were quantified using a Qubit 3.0 fluorometer, sized with a Bioanalyzer 2100, and then quantified again using the KAPA Library Quantification kit. A separate single-read 150-cycle Illumina NextSeq 550 flow cell was used to sequence each immunoSEQ 96-well plate. The original pipeline was this. The immunoSEQ output contained only junctional sequences without quality scores, so filtering could not match that applied to full-length reads. To assign V/J genes and CDR3, sequences were annotated using PyIR, a Python wrapper for IgBLAST v1.9, with IMGT germline references. Reads were filtered out if the reads had weak V/J assignments (E-value above 1e-6), no CDR3, stop codons, out-of-frame junctions, or ambiguous translated residues. V3J clonotypes were defined as sequences sharing an identical inferred V gene, J gene, and CDR3 amino acid sequence. Percentage overlap between repertoires was computed as shared unique clonotypes divided by the size of the smaller repertoire. Richness of each repertoire was evaluated using RTK rarefaction, the Chao1 estimator, and Recon v2.1 estimates of unobserved clonotypes. For all TCRbeta clonotypes obtained by the gDNA method from several donors, generation probabilities were computed with OLGA. TCRdb retrieved this table from immuneACCESS and kept in-frame rearrangements only. Not all clones are present; in checked studies, unresolved V genes account for under half, and no reason is known for the remainder. From that table come the V and J calls and clone size; the DNA was used to work out D and trimming. This sample holds around 1.9 million clones; around 95% were observed only once. Roughly 1.7% of the sample belongs to the ten largest clones.

In regard to this clone: What this receptor recognizes is not known. Base-call qualities are not available, and no considerably larger clone is one nucleotide away.

CD8 naive samples consisted of CD45RO-negative cells that were positively selected for CCR7, yielding a CD45RA+CCR7+ population without TemRA cells. Healthy HIV-negative adults with no recently reported acute infections or vaccinations were included as donors. Every donor was a Caucasian adult residing in Nashville, Tennessee, USA. After blood collection by leukapheresis, PBMCs were isolated using Ficoll-Histopaque density gradient centrifugation and then cryopreserved in the vapor phase of liquid nitrogen. Purity and quantity of every magnetically sorted T cell population were checked by analytical flow cytometry. Genomic DNA was isolated from each sorted fraction and quantified by UV absorbance on a Nanodrop 2000c. V and J are trimmed by 5 bases and 5 bases, and the gene matches miss 10 bases of the junction. Including the terminal cysteine and phenylalanine, the CDR3 comprises 15 residues. Only the CDR3 part of the read is kept: 45 bases, read in frame from the first base. For CDR1 and CDR2, the germline V gene (reference sequence) lists SEHNR and FQNEAQ.

Study-wide findings and limitations: Naive subsets generally had larger estimated clonotype richness than memory subsets did. Because the study included only a small number of donors, the genetic and exposure-history diversity represented was limited. Even with the large sequencing depth, rarefaction of the sorted-subset datasets indicated that sequencing was incomplete. Compared with non-shared clonotypes, clonotypes shared by all four sorted-subset donors had higher generation probabilities. Only blood was sampled, and tissue TCR repertoires likely differ from those in blood. Pairwise subsampling indicated that sequencing depth was expected to affect the degree of clonotype sharing among donors. Across a few donors, 4.5% to 6.5% of naive CD4, 3.5% of naive CD8, 2.3% of memory CD4, and 0.4% of memory CD8 clonotypes were shared.

The chain couples TRBV7-9 to TRBJ1-1, with 8 middle bases fitting TRBD1. The origin of this receptor is a man aged 18-30 years in good health. Some clones in this sample may be carry-over from other donors' samples. Sequenced input: naive CD8+ T cells from PBMCs. Per the publication, the cell subset or site label means: CD45RA+CCR7+. The CDR3 corresponds to CASSRPQGALTEAFF. The nucleotide sequence reads TGTGCCAGCAGCCGACCGCAGGGGGCTTTGACTGAAGCTTTCTTT. When the CDR3 is completed using the reference TRBV7-9 and TRBJ1-1 genes on either side, the full variable domain is DTGVSQNPRHKITKRGQNVTFRCDPISEHNRLYWYRQTLGQGPEFLTYFQNEAQLEKSRLLSDRFSAERPKGSFSTLEIQRTEQGDSAMYLCASSRPQGALTEAFFGQGTRLTVV.